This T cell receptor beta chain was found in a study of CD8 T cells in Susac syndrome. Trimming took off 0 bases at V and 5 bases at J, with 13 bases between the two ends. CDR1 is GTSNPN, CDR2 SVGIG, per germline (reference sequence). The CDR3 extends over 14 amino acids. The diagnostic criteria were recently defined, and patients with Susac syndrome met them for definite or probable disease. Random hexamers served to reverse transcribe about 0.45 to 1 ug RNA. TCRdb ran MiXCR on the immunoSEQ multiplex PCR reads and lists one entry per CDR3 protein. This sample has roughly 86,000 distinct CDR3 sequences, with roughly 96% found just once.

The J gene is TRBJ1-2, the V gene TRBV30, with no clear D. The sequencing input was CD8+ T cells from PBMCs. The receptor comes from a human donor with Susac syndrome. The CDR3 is CAWSVRTGSYGYTF. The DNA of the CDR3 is TGTGCCTGGAGTGTACGCACGGGATCTTATGGCTACACCTTC.